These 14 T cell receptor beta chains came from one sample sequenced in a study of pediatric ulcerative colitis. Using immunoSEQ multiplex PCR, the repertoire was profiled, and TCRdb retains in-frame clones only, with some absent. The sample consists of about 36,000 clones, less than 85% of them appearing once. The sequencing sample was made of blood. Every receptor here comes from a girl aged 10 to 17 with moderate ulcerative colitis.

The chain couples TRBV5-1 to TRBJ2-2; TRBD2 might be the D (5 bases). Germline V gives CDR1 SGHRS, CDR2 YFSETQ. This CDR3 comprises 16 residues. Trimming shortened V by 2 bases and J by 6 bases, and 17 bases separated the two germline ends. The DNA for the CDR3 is TGCGCCAGCAGCTTTCAAATGTGGGGAGAATCCGGGGAGCTGTTTTTT. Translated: CASSFQMWGESGELFF.

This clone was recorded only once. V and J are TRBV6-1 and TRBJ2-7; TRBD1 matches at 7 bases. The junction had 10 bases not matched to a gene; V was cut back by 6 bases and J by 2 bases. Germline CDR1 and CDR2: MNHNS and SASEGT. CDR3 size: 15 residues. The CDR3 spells CASSPDRVRTYEQYF. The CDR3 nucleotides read TGTGCCAGCAGCCCCGACAGGGTCAGGACCTACGAGCAGTACTTC.

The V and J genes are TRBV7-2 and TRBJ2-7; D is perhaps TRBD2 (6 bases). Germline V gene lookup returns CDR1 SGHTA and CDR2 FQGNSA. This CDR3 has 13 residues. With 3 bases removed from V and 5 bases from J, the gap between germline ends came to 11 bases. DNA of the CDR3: TGTGCCAGCAGCTTCGGTCGCGGGGACGAGCAGTACTTC. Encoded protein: CASSFGRGDEQYF.

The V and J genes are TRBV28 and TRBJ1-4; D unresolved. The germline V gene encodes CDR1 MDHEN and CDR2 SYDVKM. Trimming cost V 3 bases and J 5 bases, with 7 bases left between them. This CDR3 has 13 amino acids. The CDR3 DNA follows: TGTGCCAGCAGTTTTGGAGGGAATGAAAAACTGTTTTTT. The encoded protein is CASSFGGNEKLFF.

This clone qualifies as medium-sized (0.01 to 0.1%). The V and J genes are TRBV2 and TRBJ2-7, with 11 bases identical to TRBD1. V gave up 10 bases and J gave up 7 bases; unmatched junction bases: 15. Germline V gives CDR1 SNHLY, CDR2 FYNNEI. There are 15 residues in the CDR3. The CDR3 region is CAILQPGQGVGEQYF. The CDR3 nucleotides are TGTGCCATCCTCCAACCGGGACAGGGGGTAGGGGAGCAGTACTTC.

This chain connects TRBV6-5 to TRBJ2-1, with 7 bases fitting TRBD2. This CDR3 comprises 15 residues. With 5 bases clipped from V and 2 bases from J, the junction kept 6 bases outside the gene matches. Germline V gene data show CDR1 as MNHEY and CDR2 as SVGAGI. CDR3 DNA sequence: TGTGCCAGCAGTCCCTTCAGCGGGGCCTACAATGAGCAGTTCTTC. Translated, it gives CASSPFSGAYNEQFF.

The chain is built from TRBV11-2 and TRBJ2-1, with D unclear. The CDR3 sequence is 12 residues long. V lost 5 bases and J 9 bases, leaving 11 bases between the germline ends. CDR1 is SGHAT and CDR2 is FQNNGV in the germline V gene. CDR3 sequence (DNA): TGTGCCAGCAGCGCCGACCACACTGAGCAGTTCTTC. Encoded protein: CASSADHTEQFF.

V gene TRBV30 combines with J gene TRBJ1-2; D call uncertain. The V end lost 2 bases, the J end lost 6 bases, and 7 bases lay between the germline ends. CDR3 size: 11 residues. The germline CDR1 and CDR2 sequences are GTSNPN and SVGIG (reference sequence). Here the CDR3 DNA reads TGTGCCTGGAGTACCCTCCATGGCTACACCTTC. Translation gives CAWSTLHGYTF.

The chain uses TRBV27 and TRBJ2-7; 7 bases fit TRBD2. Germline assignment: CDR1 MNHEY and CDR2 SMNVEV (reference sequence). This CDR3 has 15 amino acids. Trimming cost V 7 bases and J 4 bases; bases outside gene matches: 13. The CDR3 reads CASTLRDPGGYEQYF. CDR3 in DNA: TGTGCCAGCACCCTCCGGGACCCCGGGGGGTACGAGCAGTACTTC.

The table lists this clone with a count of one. This chain's CDR3 is CASSLALWRGNTGELFF. In DNA, the CDR3 is TGTGCCAGCAGCTTAGCTCTTTGGCGGGGGAACACCGGGGAGCTGTTTTTT. The chain carries TRBV7-9 and TRBJ2-2; weak D call: TRBD2 (6 bases). Germline V gene sequence: CDR1 SEHNR, CDR2 FQNEAQ (reference sequence). Trimming took 0 bases from V and 1 from J, leaving 12 bases between them. The CDR3 covers 17 residues.

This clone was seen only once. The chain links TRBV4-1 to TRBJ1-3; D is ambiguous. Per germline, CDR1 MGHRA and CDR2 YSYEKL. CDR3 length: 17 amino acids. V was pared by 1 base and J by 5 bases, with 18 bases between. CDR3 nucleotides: TGCGCCAGCAGCCAAGTTTACCCCCCGAACCCAAGAAACACCATATATTTT. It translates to CASSQVYPPNPRNTIYF.

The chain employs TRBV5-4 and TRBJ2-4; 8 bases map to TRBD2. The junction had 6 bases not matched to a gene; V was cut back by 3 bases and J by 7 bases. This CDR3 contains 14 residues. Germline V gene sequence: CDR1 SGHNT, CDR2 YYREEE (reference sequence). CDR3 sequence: CASSSRGGPNIQYF. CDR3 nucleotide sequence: TGTGCCAGCAGCTCTCGGGGGGGTCCGAACATTCAGTACTTC.

Here the CDR3 reads CASSLLGQGGRDGYTF. The CDR3 DNA is TGTGCCAGCAGCTTATTGGGACAGGGAGGCCGGGATGGCTACACCTTC. This rearrangement joins TRBV7-6 to TRBJ1-2; 9 nucleotides align to TRBD1. In germline, CDR1 is SGHVS, CDR2 FNYEAQ. V gave up 2 bases and J gave up 6 bases; unmatched junction bases: 10. The CDR3 spans 16 residues.

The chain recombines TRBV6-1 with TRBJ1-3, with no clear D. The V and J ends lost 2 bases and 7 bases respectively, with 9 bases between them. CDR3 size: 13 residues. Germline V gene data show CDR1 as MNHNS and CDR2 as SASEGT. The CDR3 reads CASSEREGNTIYF. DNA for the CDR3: TGTGCCAGCAGTGAACGGGAAGGGAACACCATATATTTT.